One and the same sample provided the 27 T cell receptor beta chains below, sequenced in a study of T cell responses to AZD1222 COVID-19 vaccine. Profiled with immunoSEQ multiplex PCR; TCRdb holds only in-frame clones, not every one. The sample records about 150,000 clones, 80% to 90% being singletons. The sequenced sample was peripheral blood, obtained on day 0 of AZD1222 vaccination. The receptors come from an adult in good health.

The chain couples TRBV11-3 to TRBJ1-1; D gene uncertain. Germline V lookup: CDR1 SGHNT, CDR2 YENEEA. V was shortened by 4 bases and J by 1 base, with 4 bases between the two germline ends. The CDR3 contains 12 residues. The CDR3 protein is CASSSQNTEAFF. The CDR3 DNA follows: TGTGCCAGCAGCTCTCAGAACACTGAAGCTTTCTTT. Supplemented by reference TRBV11-3 and TRBJ1-1, the full variable domain reads EAGVVQSPRYKIIEKKQPVAFWCNPISGHNTLYWYLQNLGQGPELLIRYENEEAVDDSQLPKDRFSAERLKGVDSTLKIQPAELGDSAVYLCASSSQNTEAFFGQGTRLTVV.

This sequence joins TRBV5-1 and TRBJ2-3; TRBD1 agrees at 7 bases. CDR1 is SGHRS and CDR2 is YFSETQ in the germline V gene. The CDR3 contains 15 residues. V lost 5 bases, J lost 6 bases, and 12 bases stayed unmatched. CDR3 amino acids: CASSPQGQTSDTQYF. Here the CDR3 DNA reads TGCGCCAGCAGTCCGCAGGGACAGACGTCCGATACGCAGTATTTT.

V usage is TRBV9 and J usage is TRBJ2-7; 11 nucleotides match TRBD2. After removal of 0 bases from V and 4 bases from J, the junction contained 0 bases not matched to a gene. Germline V gene sequence: CDR1 SGDLS, CDR2 YYNGEE. The CDR3 spans 14 residues. CDR3 coding DNA: TGTGCCAGCAGCGTAGCTAGCGGGGGGTACGAGCAGTACTTC. Residues: CASSVASGGYEQYF.

V is TRBV7-8 and J is TRBJ2-3; perhaps TRBD2 as D (6 bases). CDR3 length equals 15 residues. CDR1 is SGHVS and CDR2 is FQNEAQ in the germline V gene. Trimming took off 5 bases at V and 1 base at J, with 13 bases between the two ends. CDR3 sequence (DNA): TGTGCCAGCAGCCGTGGGGGGACTGGCACAGATACGCAGTATTTT. Protein sequence: CASSRGGTGTDTQYF.

The chain has TRBV30 and TRBJ1-2, with TRBD1 matching 8 bases. This CDR3 region has 13 residues. Germline assignment: CDR1 GTSNPN and CDR2 SVGIG (reference sequence). Trimming cost V 0 bases and J 4 bases; bases outside gene matches: 1. For the CDR3, the DNA is TGTGCCTGGAGTGTAGGACAGGGCTATGGCTACACCTTC. It yields the protein CAWSVGQGYGYTF.

This rearrangement joins TRBV11-2 to TRBJ1-3, with unresolved D. V was shortened by 4 bases and J by 0 bases, with 13 bases between the two germline ends. Germline V gene lookup returns CDR1 SGHAT and CDR2 FQNNGV. The CDR3 loop spans 16 amino acids. The CDR3 loop reads CASSSLRGDSGNTIYF. In DNA, the CDR3 is TGTGCCAGCAGCTCCCTGCGGGGAGACTCTGGAAACACCATATATTTT.

The rearrangement joins TRBV18 to TRBJ2-3, with 7 bases fitting TRBD2. Trimming took 5 bases from V and 0 from J; bases not matched to a gene: 5. The CDR3 length is 15 residues. Per germline, CDR1 KGHSH and CDR2 LQKENI. This CDR3 reads CASSAGLVSTDTQYF. The CDR3 bases are TGTGCCAGCTCAGCTGGACTAGTGAGCACAGATACGCAGTATTTT. The full variable domain, with the rest looked up from reference TRBV18 and TRBJ2-3, is NAGVMQNPRHLVRRRGQEARLRCSPMKGHSHVYWYRQLPEEGLKFMVYLQKENIIDESGMPKERFSAEFPKEGPSILRIQQVVRGDSAAYFCASSAGLVSTDTQYFGPGTRLTVL.

The V and J genes are TRBV18 and TRBJ2-1; 7 nucleotides match TRBD2. Germline CDR1 is KGHSH and CDR2 is LQKENI. CDR3 length equals 14 residues. V lost 6 bases and J lost 5; bases outside the gene matches: 7. CDR3 amino acids: CASSLGEGHNEQFF. The CDR3 DNA follows: TGTGCCAGCTCCCTTGGGGAGGGCCACAATGAGCAGTTCTTC.

The table lists this clone with a few counts. The chain combines TRBV4-2 with TRBJ2-7, with 9 nucleotides matching TRBD1. There are 16 residues in the CDR3. With 2 bases clipped from V and 5 bases from J, the junction kept 10 bases outside the gene matches. The germline V gene encodes CDR1 LGHNA and CDR2 YNFKEQ. As DNA, the CDR3 is TGTGCCAGCAGCCAATCGCCGGGACAGGGAAACGACGAGCAGTACTTC. Its translation is CASSQSPGQGNDEQYF.

V is TRBV4-2 and J is TRBJ1-1, with unresolved D. This CDR3 is 11 amino acids long. The germline V gene encodes CDR1 LGHNA and CDR2 YNFKEQ. V shed 8 bases and J shed 3 bases, with 7 bases lying between them. The CDR3 reads CASDSDTEAFF. The CDR3 DNA follows: TGTGCCAGCGATTCGGACACTGAAGCTTTCTTT.

CDR3 loop: CASSSPENSPLHF. CDR3 DNA: TGTGCCAGCAGCTCCCCCGAGAATTCACCCCTCCACTTT. The chain combines TRBV6-6 with TRBJ1-6, with unresolved D. CDR1 MNHNY and CDR2 SVGAGI come from the germline V gene (reference sequence). The CDR3 is 13 residues long. V was cut by 6 bases and J by 7 bases, with 10 bases left in between.

This clone has a handful of counts. The chain carries TRBV9 and TRBJ2-1; no clear D gene. Per germline, CDR1 SGDLS and CDR2 YYNGEE. V was trimmed by 0 bases and J by 7 bases, leaving 8 bases between them. This CDR3 has 13 residues. Written as DNA, the CDR3 is TGTGCCAGCAGCGTAGTTTATGGAAATGAGCAGTTCTTC. Translated: CASSVVYGNEQFF.

The J gene is TRBJ1-1, the V gene TRBV2, with D hard to call. Germline lookup yields CDR1 SNHLY and CDR2 FYNNEI. V was pared by 3 bases and J by 1 base, with 9 bases between. The CDR3 loop spans 14 amino acids. CDR3 loop: CASSESYSNTEAFF. The CDR3 DNA is TGTGCCAGCAGTGAGTCCTATTCGAACACTGAAGCTTTCTTT.

The rearrangement joins TRBV4-1 to TRBJ2-1; TRBD2 aligns across 7 bases. This CDR3 is built from 17 residues. CDR1 is MGHRA, CDR2 YSYEKL, per germline. Unmatched junction bases numbered 9, after V lost 0 bases and J lost 4 bases. The CDR3 sequence: CASSQEGGRALYNEQFF. As DNA, the CDR3 is TGCGCCAGCAGCCAAGAGGGGGGGAGGGCCCTATACAATGAGCAGTTCTTC.

V and J are TRBV9 and TRBJ1-1; the match to TRBD1 covers 8 bases. The CDR3 totals 14 residues. Trimming at V came to 1 base and at J to 5 bases, leaving 4 bases not matched to a gene. The germline V gene has CDR1 SGDLS and CDR2 YYNGEE. The CDR3 here is CASSVTGGSTEAFF. The CDR3 DNA follows: TGTGCCAGCAGCGTAACAGGGGGAAGTACTGAAGCTTTCTTT.

The gene calls are TRBV10-3 and TRBJ2-7; either TRBD1 or TRBD2 may supply D (5 bases each). This CDR3 region has 14 residues. V was clipped by 3 bases and J by 3 bases, with 12 bases between them. Germline V gene sequence: CDR1 ENHRY, CDR2 SYGVKD. The CDR3: CAISEGRDGYEQYF. As DNA, the CDR3 is TGTGCCATCAGTGAAGGCCGGGACGGCTACGAGCAGTACTTC.

This chain connects TRBV9 to TRBJ2-1; D assignment may be TRBD1 or TRBD2 (6 bases each). The length of the CDR3 is 16 residues. Germline V CDR1 and CDR2: SGDLS, YYNGEE. Trimming took off 2 bases at V and 3 bases at J, with 15 bases between the two ends. The CDR3: CASSVTGSSVYNEQFF. The CDR3 region has the DNA TGTGCCAGCAGCGTCACAGGGTCTAGCGTCTACAATGAGCAGTTCTTC.

The sample holds a few counts of this clone. The chain combines TRBV24-1 with TRBJ1-2; D gene uncertain. CDR3 size: 12 residues. V gave up 4 bases and J gave up 8 bases, with 10 bases separating them. Germline-derived CDR1 and CDR2 are KGHDR and SFDVKD. CDR3 amino acids: CATSDPDTGYTF. CDR3 DNA: TGTGCCACCAGTGACCCGGATACGGGCTACACCTTC.

J is TRBJ1-2 and V is TRBV27, with a tentative D call TRBD1 (6 bases). Trimming shortened V by 6 bases and J by 4 bases, and 15 bases separated the two germline ends. Germline assignment: CDR1 MNHEY and CDR2 SMNVEV (reference sequence). The CDR3 runs 14 residues. The CDR3: CASRTRDNAYGYTF. The CDR3 region has the DNA TGTGCCAGCAGAACCCGGGACAATGCCTATGGCTACACCTTC.

This sequence joins TRBV5-1 and TRBJ2-3; 7 bases are a match to TRBD2. Germline CDR1 is SGHRS and CDR2 is YFSETQ. The trim removed 7 bases at V and 2 bases at J, leaving 7 bases unmatched. The CDR3 has 14 residues. The CDR3: CASQRGGSTDTQYF. In DNA form, the CDR3 reads TGCGCCAGCCAACGGGGAGGGTCCACAGATACGCAGTATTTT.

The J gene is TRBJ2-2, the V gene TRBV28; 7 positions match TRBD2. CDR3 length: 15 residues. Germline V gene lookup returns CDR1 MDHEN and CDR2 SYDVKM. With V trimmed by 3 bases and J by 3 bases, 4 bases remained unmatched. The CDR3 spells CASSLGGTYTGELFF. CDR3 coding DNA: TGTGCCAGCAGTTTGGGGGGGACTTACACCGGGGAGCTGTTTTTT.

This clone came up once. The rearrangement links TRBV5-4 to TRBJ2-1, with 10 bases that match TRBD2. CDR3 length: 15 amino acids. Germline V CDR1 and CDR2: SGHNT, YYREEE (reference sequence). Germline trimming cut 4 bases from V and 3 bases from J; bases unmatched to any gene: 4. This CDR3 reads CASSTPSGSYNEQFF. The CDR3 nucleotides read TGTGCCAGCAGCACCCCTAGCGGGAGCTACAATGAGCAGTTCTTC.

The chain recombines TRBV5-1 with TRBJ2-1; 8 positions agree with TRBD1. From germline, CDR1 is SGHRS and CDR2 YFSETQ. The CDR3 is made up of 16 amino acids. Trimming cost V 0 bases and J 6 bases; bases outside gene matches: 8. CDR3 sequence reads: CASSLAAQGAGNEQFF. CDR3 in DNA: TGCGCCAGCAGCTTGGCCGCCCAGGGGGCCGGCAATGAGCAGTTCTTC.

The chain is built from TRBV27 and TRBJ2-2; 9 nucleotides align to TRBD1. Germline values: CDR1 MNHEY, CDR2 SMNVEV (reference sequence). The CDR3 has 17 amino acids. With V trimmed by 3 bases and J by 2 bases, 7 bases remained unmatched. CDR3 protein: CASSFNSQGANTGELFF. The CDR3 DNA sequence: TGTGCCAGCAGTTTCAATTCACAGGGGGCCAACACCGGGGAGCTGTTTTTT.

The chain couples TRBV7-6 to TRBJ1-1; no clear D. The germline CDR1 and CDR2 sequences are SGHVS and FNYEAQ. Trimming took 2 bases from V and 2 from J, leaving 6 bases between them. The length of the CDR3 is 13 residues. CDR3: CASSLWANTEAFF. CDR3 bases: TGTGCCAGCAGCTTATGGGCTAACACTGAAGCTTTCTTT.

The chain has TRBV27 and TRBJ2-3; the D call may be TRBD1 or TRBD2 (6 bases each). Germline lookup yields CDR1 MNHEY and CDR2 SMNVEV (reference sequence). V dropped 6 bases and J dropped 1 base, with 20 bases sitting between them. The CDR3 length is 17 residues. The CDR3, as DNA: TGTGCCAGCAGGGGGGCGGGGCTGATGGGGGGCACAGATACGCAGTATTTT. It codes for CASRGAGLMGGTDTQYF.

As regards this clone: Additional DNA sequences in this sample encode the identical CDR3. The gene calls are TRBV5-1 and TRBJ2-5, with TRBD2 matching over 12 bases. Germline V gene sequence: CDR1 SGHRS, CDR2 YFSETQ. CDR3 length: 15 amino acids. Losses at the gene ends were 3 bases for V and 3 bases for J; bases not matched to a gene: 3. The CDR3 sequence is CASSSRLAGEETQYF. The CDR3 DNA sequence: TGCGCCAGCAGCTCCCGACTAGCGGGAGAAGAGACCCAGTACTTC.